The 9 T cell receptor beta chains presented below share a single source sample, sequenced in a study of CD8 T cells in Susac syndrome. Random hexamers were used to reverse transcribe roughly 0.5 to 1 ug of RNA. TCRdb processed the immunoSEQ multiplex PCR reads anew with MiXCR; each CDR3 protein has one entry. The data contain just over 150,000 distinct CDR3 sequences, about 95% of them singletons. Sequenced: CD8+ T cells from PBMCs. These receptors came from a human donor with multiple sclerosis.

This chain links TRBV6-1 with TRBJ2-1; unclear D gene. V was clipped by 5 bases and J by 2 bases, with 4 bases between them. Germline loops: CDR1 MNHNS, CDR2 SASEGT. The CDR3 length is 12 residues. CDR3 residues: CASSPPYNEQFF. As DNA, the CDR3 is TGTGCCAGCAGTCCTCCCTACAATGAGCAGTTCTTC.

This clonotype appeared a single time. CDR3 DNA: TGTGCCAGCAGTCCTTCGTCTGAAACTGAAGCTTTCTTT. Its translation is CASSPSSETEAFF. The V call is TRBV27, the J call TRBJ1-1; unclear D gene. Trimming left V 5 bases short and J 5 bases short, with 12 bases between. Germline-derived CDR1 and CDR2 are MNHEY and SMNVEV (reference sequence). There are 13 residues in the CDR3.

CDR3: CAYWNYGYTF. Here the CDR3 DNA reads TGTGCCTACTGGAACTATGGCTACACCTTC. This rearrangement joins TRBV30 to TRBJ1-2; no clear D gene. CDR3 length: 10 amino acids. CDR1 and CDR2 (germline): GTSNPN, SVGIG (reference sequence). V lost 7 bases to trimming and J lost 2 bases, with 5 bases between them.

This chain connects TRBV24-1 to TRBJ2-2, with 8 bases fitting TRBD2. CDR3 length: 16 amino acids. V lost 9 bases, J lost 5 bases, and 13 bases stayed unmatched. Germline CDR1 KGHDR, CDR2 SFDVKD. The CDR3 reads CATQGVGLDDTGELFF. The CDR3 nucleotides are TGTGCCACCCAGGGTGTGGGACTAGATGATACCGGGGAGCTGTTTTTT.

The J gene is TRBJ2-3, the V gene TRBV5-1, with 10 bases that match TRBD1. V lost 4 bases to trimming and J lost 5 bases; unmatched junction nucleotides: 4. This CDR3 spans 14 amino acids. Germline loops: CDR1 SGHRS, CDR2 YFSETQ. Here the CDR3 DNA reads TGCGCCAGCAGCCCATGGACAGGGGGAGATACGCAGTATTTT. This codes for CASSPWTGGDTQYF.

This chain links TRBV20-1 with TRBJ1-1; no firm D call. This CDR3 has 12 amino acids. The germline V gene encodes CDR1 DFQATT and CDR2 SNEGSKA (reference sequence). V was trimmed by 6 bases and J by 3 bases, leaving 11 bases between them. This CDR3 is CSADTGDTEAFF. The CDR3 nucleotides are TGCAGTGCGGATACGGGTGACACTGAAGCTTTCTTT.

V usage is TRBV5-6 and J usage is TRBJ2-5; D might be TRBD1 or TRBD2, each matching 5 bases. V was trimmed by 3 bases and J by 5 bases, leaving 8 bases between them. This CDR3 region has 12 residues. Germline V lookup: CDR1 SGHDT, CDR2 YYEEEE. CDR3 sequence reads: CASSWGGETQYF. CDR3 DNA sequence: TGTGCCAGCAGCTGGGGCGGGGAGACCCAGTACTTC.

This clonotype was recorded once. The chain recombines TRBV11-3 with TRBJ2-1; D remains unclear. CDR1 and CDR2 from the germline V gene are SGHNT and YENEEA. The V gene lost 3 bases and the J gene lost 0 bases, with 6 bases spanning the gap. The CDR3 loop spans 14 amino acids. CDR3 nucleotide sequence: TGTGCCAGCAGCTTTGATAGCTCCTACAATGAGCAGTTCTTC. Translated, it gives CASSFDSSYNEQFF.

This chain links TRBV7-2 with TRBJ2-1, with 14 bases that match TRBD2. Germline CDR1 SGHTA, CDR2 FQGNSA. V gave up 1 base and J gave up 7 bases; unmatched junction bases: 3. This CDR3 contains 16 residues. CDR3 nucleotide sequence: TGTGCCAGCAGCTTAGGGACTAGCGGGGGGTGGAATGAGCAGTTCTTC. Protein sequence: CASSLGTSGGWNEQFF.